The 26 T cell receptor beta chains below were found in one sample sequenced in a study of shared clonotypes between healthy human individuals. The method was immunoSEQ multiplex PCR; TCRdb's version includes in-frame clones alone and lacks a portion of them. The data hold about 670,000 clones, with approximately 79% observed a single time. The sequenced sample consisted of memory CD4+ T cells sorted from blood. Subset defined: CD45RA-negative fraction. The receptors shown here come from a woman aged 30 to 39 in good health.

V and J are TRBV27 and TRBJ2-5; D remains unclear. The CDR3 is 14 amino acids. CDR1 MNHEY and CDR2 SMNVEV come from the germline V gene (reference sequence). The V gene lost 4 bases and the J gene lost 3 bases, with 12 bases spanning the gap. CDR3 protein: CASSSSRFKETQYF. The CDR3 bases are TGTGCCAGCAGTTCCAGCCGCTTCAAAGAGACCCAGTACTTC.

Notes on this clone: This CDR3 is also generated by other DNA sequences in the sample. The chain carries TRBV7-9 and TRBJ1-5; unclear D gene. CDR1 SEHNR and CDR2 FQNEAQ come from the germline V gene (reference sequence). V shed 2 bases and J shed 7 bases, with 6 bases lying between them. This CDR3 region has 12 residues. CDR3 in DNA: TGTGCCAGCAGCTTACCCGGGCAGCCCCAGCATTTT. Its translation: CASSLPGQPQHF.

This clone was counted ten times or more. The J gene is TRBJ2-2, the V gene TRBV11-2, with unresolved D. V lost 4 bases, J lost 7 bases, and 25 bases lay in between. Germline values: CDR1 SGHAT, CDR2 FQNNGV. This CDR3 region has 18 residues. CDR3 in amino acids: CASSSQAGSLSFGGELFF. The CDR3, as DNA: TGTGCCAGCAGCTCCCAAGCCGGGTCCTTGAGCTTCGGCGGGGAGCTGTTTTTT. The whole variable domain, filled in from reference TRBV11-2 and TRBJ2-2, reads EAGVAQSPRYKIIEKRQSVAFWCNPISGHATLYWYQQILGQGPKLLIQFQNNGVVDDSQLPKDRFSAERLKGVDSTLKIQPAKLEDSAVYLCASSSQAGSLSFGGELFFGEGSRLTVL.

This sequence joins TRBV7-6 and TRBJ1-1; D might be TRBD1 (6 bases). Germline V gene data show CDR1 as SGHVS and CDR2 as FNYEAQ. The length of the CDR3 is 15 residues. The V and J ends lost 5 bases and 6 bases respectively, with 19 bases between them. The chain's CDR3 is CASSPSTGGASEAFF. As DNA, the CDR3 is TGTGCCAGCAGCCCGAGTACGGGGGGCGCCTCTGAAGCTTTCTTT.

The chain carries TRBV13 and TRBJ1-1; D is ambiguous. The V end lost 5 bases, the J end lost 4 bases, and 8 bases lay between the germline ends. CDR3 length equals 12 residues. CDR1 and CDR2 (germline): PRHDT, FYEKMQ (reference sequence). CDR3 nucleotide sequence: TGTGCCAGCAGCCCAGGTGCCACTGAAGCTTTCTTT. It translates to CASSPGATEAFF.

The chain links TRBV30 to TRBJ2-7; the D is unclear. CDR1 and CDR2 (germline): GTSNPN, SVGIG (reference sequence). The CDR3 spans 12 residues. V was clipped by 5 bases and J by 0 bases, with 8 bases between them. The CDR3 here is CAWSQSSYEQYF. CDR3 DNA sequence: TGTGCCTGGTCACAGAGCTCCTACGAGCAGTACTTC.

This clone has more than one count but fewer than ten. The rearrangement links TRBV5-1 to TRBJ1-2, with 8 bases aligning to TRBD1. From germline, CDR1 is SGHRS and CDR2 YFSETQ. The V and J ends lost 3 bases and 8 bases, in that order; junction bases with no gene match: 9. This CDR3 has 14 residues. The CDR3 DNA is TGCGCCAGCAGCTCCCTCGGACAGGGAGACGGCTACACCTTC. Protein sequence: CASSSLGQGDGYTF.

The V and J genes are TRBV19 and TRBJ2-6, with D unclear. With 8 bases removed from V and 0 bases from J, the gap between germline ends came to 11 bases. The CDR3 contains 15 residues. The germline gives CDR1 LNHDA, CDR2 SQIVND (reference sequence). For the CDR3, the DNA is TGTGCCAGTGAGAGTCGGAACTCTGGGGCCAACGTCCTGACTTTC. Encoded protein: CASESRNSGANVLTF. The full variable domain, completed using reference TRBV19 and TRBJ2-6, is DGGITQSPKYLFRKEGQNVTLSCEQNLNHDAMYWYRQDPGQGLRLIYYSQIVNDFQKGDIAEGYSVSREKKESFPLTVTSAQKNPTAFYLCASESRNSGANVLTFGAGSRLTVL.

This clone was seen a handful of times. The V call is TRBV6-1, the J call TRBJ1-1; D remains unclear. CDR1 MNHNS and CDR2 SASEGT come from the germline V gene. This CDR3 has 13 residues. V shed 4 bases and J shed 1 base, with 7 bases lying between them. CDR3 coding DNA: TGTGCCAGCAGTGTGTCCAGGAACACTGAAGCTTTCTTT. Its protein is CASSVSRNTEAFF.

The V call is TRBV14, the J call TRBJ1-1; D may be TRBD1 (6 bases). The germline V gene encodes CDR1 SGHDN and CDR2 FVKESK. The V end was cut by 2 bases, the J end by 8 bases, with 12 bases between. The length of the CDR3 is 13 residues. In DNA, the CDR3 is TGTGCCAGCAGCCAACAGGGGCTGTACGAAGCTTTCTTT. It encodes CASSQQGLYEAFF.

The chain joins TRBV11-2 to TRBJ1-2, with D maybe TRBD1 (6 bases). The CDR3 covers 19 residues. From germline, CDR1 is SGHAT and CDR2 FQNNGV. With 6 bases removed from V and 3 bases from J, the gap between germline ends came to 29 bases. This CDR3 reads CASSFPPDRPRMIHYGYTF. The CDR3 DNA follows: TGTGCCAGCAGTTTCCCGCCGGACAGACCTAGGATGATCCACTATGGCTACACCTTC. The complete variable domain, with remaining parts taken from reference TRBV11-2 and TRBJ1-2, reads EAGVAQSPRYKIIEKRQSVAFWCNPISGHATLYWYQQILGQGPKLLIQFQNNGVVDDSQLPKDRFSAERLKGVDSTLKIQPAKLEDSAVYLCASSFPPDRPRMIHYGYTFGSGTRLTVV.

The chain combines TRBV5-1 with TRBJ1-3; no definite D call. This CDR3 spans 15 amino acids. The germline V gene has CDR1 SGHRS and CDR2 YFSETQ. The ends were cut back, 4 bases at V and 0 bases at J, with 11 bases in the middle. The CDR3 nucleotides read TGCGCCAGCAGCCCGGACGGAAACTCTGGAAACACCATATATTTT. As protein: CASSPDGNSGNTIYF.

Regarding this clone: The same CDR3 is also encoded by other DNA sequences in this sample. CDR3 bases: TGCAGCGTCGCACAGGGTACTAGCACAGATACGCAGTATTTT. Its protein product is CSVAQGTSTDTQYF. The genes are TRBV29-1 and TRBJ2-3; TRBD1 is a possible D gene (6 bases). Per the germline V gene, CDR1 is SQVTM and CDR2 is ANQGSEA. This CDR3 is 14 amino acids long. The germline V and J ends were trimmed by 6 bases and 0 bases, with 13 bases remaining between them.

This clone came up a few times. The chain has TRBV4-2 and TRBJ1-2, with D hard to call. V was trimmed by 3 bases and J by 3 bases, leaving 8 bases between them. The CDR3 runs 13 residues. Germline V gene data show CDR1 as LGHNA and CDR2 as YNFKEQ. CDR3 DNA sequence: TGTGCCAGCAGCCACGAGAAGTACTATGGCTACACCTTC. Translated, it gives CASSHEKYYGYTF.

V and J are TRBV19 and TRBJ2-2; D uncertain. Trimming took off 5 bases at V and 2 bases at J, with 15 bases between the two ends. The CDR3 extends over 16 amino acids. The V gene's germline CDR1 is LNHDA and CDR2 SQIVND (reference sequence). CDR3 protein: CASSSRRITNTGELFF. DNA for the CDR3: TGTGCCAGTAGTTCCAGACGGATAACTAACACCGGGGAGCTGTTTTTT.

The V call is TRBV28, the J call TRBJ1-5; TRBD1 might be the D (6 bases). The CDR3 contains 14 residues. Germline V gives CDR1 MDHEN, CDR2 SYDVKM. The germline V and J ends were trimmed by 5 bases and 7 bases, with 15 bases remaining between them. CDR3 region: CASSVSGGGQPQHF. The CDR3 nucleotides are TGTGCCAGCAGTGTTTCTGGGGGCGGACAGCCCCAGCATTTT.

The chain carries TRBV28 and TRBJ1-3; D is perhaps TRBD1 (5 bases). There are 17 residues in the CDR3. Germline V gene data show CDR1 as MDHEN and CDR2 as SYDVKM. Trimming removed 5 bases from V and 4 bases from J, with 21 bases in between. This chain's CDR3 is CASSRFSAGIDGNTIYF. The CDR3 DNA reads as TGTGCCAGCAGTCGATTCTCGGCAGGGATTGACGGAAACACCATATATTTT. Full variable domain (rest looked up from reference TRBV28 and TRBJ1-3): DVKVTQSSRYLVKRTGEKVFLECVQDMDHENMFWYRQDPGLGLRLIYFSYDVKMKEKGDIPEGYSVSREKKERFSLILESASTNQTSMYLCASSRFSAGIDGNTIYFGEGSWLTVV.

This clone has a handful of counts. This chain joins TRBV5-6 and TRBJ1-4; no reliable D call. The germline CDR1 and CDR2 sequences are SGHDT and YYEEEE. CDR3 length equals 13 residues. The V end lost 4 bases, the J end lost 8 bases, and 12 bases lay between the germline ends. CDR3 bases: TGTGCCAGCAGCGTAAAGGGTCAGGAAAAACTGTTTTTT. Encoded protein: CASSVKGQEKLFF.

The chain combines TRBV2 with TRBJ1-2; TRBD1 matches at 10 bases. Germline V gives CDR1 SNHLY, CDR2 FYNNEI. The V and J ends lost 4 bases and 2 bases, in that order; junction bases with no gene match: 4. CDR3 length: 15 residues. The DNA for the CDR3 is TGTGCCAGCAGTGGACAGGGGGCGCAGAACTATGGCTACACCTTC. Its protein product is CASSGQGAQNYGYTF.

This CDR3 is CASSGLTANYGYTF. For the CDR3, the DNA is TGCGCCAGCAGTGGCCTAACAGCTAACTATGGCTACACCTTC. This sequence joins TRBV10-2 and TRBJ1-2, with D unresolved. The V end lost 4 bases, the J end lost 0 bases, and 9 bases lay between the germline ends. Germline-derived CDR1 and CDR2 are WSHSY and SAAADI. This CDR3 is 14 amino acids long.

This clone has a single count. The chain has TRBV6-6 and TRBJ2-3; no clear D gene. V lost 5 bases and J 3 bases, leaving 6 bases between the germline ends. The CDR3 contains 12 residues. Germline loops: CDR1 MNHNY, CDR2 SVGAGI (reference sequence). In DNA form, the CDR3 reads TGTGCCAGCAGTACCACAACAGATACGCAGTATTTT. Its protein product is CASSTTTDTQYF.

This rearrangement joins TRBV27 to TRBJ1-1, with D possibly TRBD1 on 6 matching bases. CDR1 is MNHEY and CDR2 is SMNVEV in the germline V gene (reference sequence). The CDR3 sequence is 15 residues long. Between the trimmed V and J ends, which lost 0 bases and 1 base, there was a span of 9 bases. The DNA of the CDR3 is TGTGCCAGCAGTTTATCGGGACACTGGAACACTGAAGCTTTCTTT. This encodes CASSLSGHWNTEAFF.

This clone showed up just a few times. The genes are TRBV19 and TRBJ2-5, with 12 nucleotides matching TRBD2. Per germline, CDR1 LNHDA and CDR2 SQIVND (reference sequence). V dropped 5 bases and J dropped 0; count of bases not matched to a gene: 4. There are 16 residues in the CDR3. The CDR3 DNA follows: TGTGCCAGTAGTCTACGACTAGCGGGGGACCAAGAGACCCAGTACTTC. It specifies CASSLRLAGDQETQYF.

This CDR3 is CASSQEWASGRSDYNEQFF. CDR3 DNA: TGTGCCAGCAGCCAAGAATGGGCTAGCGGGAGGTCTGACTACAATGAGCAGTTCTTC. The genes are TRBV4-2 and TRBJ2-1; 11 positions agree with TRBD2. CDR1 is LGHNA and CDR2 is YNFKEQ in the germline V gene. CDR3 length: 19 amino acids. V shed 0 bases and J 3 bases; nucleotides not matched to a gene: 10.

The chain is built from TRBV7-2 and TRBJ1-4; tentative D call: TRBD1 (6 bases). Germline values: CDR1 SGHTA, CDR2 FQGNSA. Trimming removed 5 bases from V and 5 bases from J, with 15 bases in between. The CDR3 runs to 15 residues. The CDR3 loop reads CASSIPGTRNEKLFF. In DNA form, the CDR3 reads TGTGCCAGCAGCATTCCCGGGACACGGAATGAAAAACTGTTTTTT.

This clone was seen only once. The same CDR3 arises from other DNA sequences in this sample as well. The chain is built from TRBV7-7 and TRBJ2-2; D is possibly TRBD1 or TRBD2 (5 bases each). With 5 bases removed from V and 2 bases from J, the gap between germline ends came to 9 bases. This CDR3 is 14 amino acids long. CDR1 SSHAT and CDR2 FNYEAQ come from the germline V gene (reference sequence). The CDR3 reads CASSRDGNTGELFF. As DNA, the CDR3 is TGTGCCAGCAGCCGGGACGGTAACACCGGGGAGCTGTTTTTT.